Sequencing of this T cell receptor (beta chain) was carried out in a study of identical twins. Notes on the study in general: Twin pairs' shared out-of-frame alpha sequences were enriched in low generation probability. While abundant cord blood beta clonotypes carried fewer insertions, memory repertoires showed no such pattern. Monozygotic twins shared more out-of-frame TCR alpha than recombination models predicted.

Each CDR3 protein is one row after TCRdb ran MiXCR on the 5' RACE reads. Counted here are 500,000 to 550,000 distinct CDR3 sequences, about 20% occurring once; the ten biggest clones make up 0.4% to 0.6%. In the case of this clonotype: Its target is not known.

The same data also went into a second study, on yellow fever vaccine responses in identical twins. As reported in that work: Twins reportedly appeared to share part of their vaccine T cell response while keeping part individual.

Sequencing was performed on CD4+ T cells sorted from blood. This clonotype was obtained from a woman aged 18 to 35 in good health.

The CDR3: CASSLGSGITDTQYF. In DNA, the CDR3 is TGTGCCAGCAGCTTAGGTAGCGGGATTACAGATACGCAGTATTTT. This sequence joins TRBV11-2 and TRBJ2-3; TRBD2 agrees at 8 bases. V was clipped by 1 base and J by 3 bases; unmatched bases: 3. This CDR3 has 15 amino acids. CDR1 is SGHAT and CDR2 is FQNNGV in the germline V gene.